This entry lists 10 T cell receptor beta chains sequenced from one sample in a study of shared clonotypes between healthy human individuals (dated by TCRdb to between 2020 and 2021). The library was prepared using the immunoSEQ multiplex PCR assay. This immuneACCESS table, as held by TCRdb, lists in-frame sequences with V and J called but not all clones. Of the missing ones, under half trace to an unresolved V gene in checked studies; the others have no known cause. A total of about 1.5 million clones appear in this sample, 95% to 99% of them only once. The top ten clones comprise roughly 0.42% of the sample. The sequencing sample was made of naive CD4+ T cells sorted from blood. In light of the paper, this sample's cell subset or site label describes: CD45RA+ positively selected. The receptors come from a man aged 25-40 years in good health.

The CDR3 DNA is TGTGCCAGCAGCAACTTGGACGGTTCAAGCGAGCAGTACTTC. It yields the protein CASSNLDGSSEQYF. V is TRBV27 and J is TRBJ2-7, with D uncertain. The CDR3 totals 14 residues. V shed 6 bases and J shed 6 bases, with 18 bases lying between them. Germline CDR1 MNHEY, CDR2 SMNVEV (reference sequence).

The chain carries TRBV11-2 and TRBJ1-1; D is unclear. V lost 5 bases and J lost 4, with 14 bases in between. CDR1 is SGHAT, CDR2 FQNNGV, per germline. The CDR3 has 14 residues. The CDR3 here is CASSILIRGTEAFF. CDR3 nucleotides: TGTGCCAGCAGCATTCTAATTCGGGGCACTGAAGCTTTCTTT.

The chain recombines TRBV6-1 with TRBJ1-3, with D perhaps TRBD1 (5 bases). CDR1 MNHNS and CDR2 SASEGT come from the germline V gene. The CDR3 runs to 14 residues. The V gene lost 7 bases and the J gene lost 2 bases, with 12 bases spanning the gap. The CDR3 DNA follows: TGTGCCAGCAACTATGGGACGGCTGGAAACACCATATATTTT. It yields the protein CASNYGTAGNTIYF.

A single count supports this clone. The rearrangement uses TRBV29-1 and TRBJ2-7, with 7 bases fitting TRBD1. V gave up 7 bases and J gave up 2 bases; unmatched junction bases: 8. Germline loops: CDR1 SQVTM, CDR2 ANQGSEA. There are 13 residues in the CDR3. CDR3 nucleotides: TGCAGCGCTACTACGGGACAGACCTACGAGCAGTACTTC. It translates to CSATTGQTYEQYF.

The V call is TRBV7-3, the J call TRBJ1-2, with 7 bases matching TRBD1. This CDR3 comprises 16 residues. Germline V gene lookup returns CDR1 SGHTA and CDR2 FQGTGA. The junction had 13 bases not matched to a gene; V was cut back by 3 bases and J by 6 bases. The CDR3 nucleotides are TGTGCCAGCAGCTTGGATTCTCCGACAGGGTTGGATGGCTACACCTTC. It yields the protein CASSLDSPTGLDGYTF.

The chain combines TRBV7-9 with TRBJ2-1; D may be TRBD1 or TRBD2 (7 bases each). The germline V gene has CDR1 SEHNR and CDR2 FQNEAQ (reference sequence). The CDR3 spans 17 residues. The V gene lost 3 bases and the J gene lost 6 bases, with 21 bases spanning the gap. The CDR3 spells CASSLVVGGGHSNEQFF. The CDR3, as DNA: TGTGCCAGCAGCTTGGTGGTGGGAGGGGGCCATTCCAATGAGCAGTTCTTC. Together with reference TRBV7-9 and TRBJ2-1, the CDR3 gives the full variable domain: DTGVSQNPRHKITKRGQNVTFRCDPISEHNRLYWYRQTLGQGPEFLTYFQNEAQLEKSRLLSDRFSAERPKGSFSTLEIQRTEQGDSAMYLCASSLVVGGGHSNEQFFGPGTRLTVL.

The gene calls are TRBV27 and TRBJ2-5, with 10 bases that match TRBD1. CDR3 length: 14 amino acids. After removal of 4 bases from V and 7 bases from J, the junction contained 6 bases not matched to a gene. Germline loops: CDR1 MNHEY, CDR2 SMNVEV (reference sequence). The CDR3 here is CASSYGTGDGTQYF. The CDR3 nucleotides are TGTGCCAGCAGTTATGGGACAGGGGATGGGACCCAGTACTTC.

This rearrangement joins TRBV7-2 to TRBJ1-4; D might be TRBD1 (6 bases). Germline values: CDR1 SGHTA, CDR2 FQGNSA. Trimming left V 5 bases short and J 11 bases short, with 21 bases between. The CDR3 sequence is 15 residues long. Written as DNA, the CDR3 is TGTGCCAGCAGCAGCCACACAGGGCTTATGGGGAAACTGTTTTTT. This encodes CASSSHTGLMGKLFF.

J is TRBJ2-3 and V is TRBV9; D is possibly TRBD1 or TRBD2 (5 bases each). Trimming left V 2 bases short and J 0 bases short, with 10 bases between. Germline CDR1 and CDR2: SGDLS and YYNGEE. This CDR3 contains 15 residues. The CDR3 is CASSVGPTSTDTQYF. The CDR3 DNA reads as TGTGCCAGCAGCGTGGGACCCACTAGCACAGATACGCAGTATTTT.

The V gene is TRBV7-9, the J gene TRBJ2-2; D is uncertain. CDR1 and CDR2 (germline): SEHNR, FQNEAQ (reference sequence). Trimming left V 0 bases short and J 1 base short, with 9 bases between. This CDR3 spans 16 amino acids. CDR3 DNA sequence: TGTGCCAGCAGCTTAGCCCAGCCCCGGAACACCGGGGAGCTGTTTTTT. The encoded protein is CASSLAQPRNTGELFF.